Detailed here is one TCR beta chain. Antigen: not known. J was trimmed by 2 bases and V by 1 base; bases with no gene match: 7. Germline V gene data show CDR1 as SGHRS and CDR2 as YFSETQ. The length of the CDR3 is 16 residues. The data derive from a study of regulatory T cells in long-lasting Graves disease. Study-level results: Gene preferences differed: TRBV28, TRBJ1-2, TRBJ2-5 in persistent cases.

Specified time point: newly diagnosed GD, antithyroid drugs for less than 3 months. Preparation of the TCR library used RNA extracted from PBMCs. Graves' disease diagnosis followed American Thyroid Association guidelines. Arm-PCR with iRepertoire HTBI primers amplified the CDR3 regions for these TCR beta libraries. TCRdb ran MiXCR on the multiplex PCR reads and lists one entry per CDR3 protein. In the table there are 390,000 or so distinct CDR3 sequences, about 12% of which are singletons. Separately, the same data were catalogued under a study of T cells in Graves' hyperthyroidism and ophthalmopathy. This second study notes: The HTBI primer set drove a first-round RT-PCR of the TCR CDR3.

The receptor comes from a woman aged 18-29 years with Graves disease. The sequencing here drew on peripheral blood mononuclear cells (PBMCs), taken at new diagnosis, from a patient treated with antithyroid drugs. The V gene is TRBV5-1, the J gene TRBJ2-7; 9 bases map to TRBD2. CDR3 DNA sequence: TGCGCCAGCAGCTTGCTAGCGGGGATACTCACCTACGAGCAGTACTTC. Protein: CASSLLAGILTYEQYF.